Listed below are T cell receptor beta chains from one sample, sequenced in a study of beta chain features in type 1 diabetes. The table came from immunoSEQ multiplex PCR; TCRdb's copy has only in-frame clones and leaves some out. The sample has 300,000 to 350,000 clones, roughly 8% seen once. Sequences were obtained from central memory CD4+ T cells from blood. The source is a young woman in good health. CDR3s include the opening cysteine and the closing phenylalanine or tryptophan. The D gene is left open where the match is weak. Size values are once, few and many counts, or a class for expanded clones, and some rows have none.

v_gene	abundance	d_gene	j_gene	CDR3nt	CDR3aa
TRBV28	-	-	TRBJ1-5	TGTGCCAGCAGTGGGTCTAAACTACGGAAGGGCAATCAGCCCCAGCATTTT	CASSGSKLRKGNQPQHF
TRBV4-3	-	-	TRBJ2-7	TGCGCCAGCAGCCAAGGGTGGCACACCGACTCCTACGAGCAGTACTTC	CASSQGWHTDSYEQYF
TRBV20-1	few	-	TRBJ1-2	TGCAGTGCTAGTAGGGTCGACGGCTACACCTTC	CSASRVDGYTF
TRBV7-2	-	TRBD2	TRBJ2-1	TGTGCCAGCAGCTTAAGTCTGCTAGCGGGAGTTTATGAGCAGTTCTTC	CASSLSLLAGVYEQFF
TRBV5-1	few	TRBD2	TRBJ2-1	TGCGCCAGCAGCTTGGCGACTAGCGCCTACAATGAGCAGTTCTTC	CASSLATSAYNEQFF
TRBV7-9	few	TRBD1	TRBJ1-1	TGTGCCAGCAGCTCGCAGGGGGCGAGGACTGAAGCTTTCTTT	CASSSQGARTEAFF
TRBV11-1	-	-	TRBJ1-1	TGTGCCAGCATCAGTAACCCGGGCACTGAAGCTTTCTTT	CASISNPGTEAFF
TRBV28	-	TRBD2	TRBJ2-4	TGTGCCACCGGGACTAGCGAACTAGCCAAAAACATTCAGTACTTC	CATGTSELAKNIQYF
TRBV5-1	few	TRBD1	TRBJ2-7	TGCGCCAGCAGCCCCCCCGGGACAGGGGCCTACGAGCAGTACTTC	CASSPPGTGAYEQYF
TRBV27	-	-	TRBJ2-7	TGTGCCAGCAGTTTGGCGTTGACAGGGACTACGAAGCAGTACTTC	CASSLALTGTTKQYF
TRBV6-1	few	TRBD2	TRBJ2-1	TGTGCCAGCAGTGTAGGCGCTAGCGGGAGCTCCTACAATGAGCAGTTCTTC	CASSVGASGSSYNEQFF
TRBV18	few	-	TRBJ1-2	TGTGCCAGCTCATCCGAAGCGGGCTACACCTTC	CASSSEAGYTF
TRBV30	few	-	TRBJ2-7	TGTGCCTGGATGGGATCACGTAGCTCCTACGAGCAGTACTTC	CAWMGSRSSYEQYF